The T cell receptor beta chain described here comes from a study of OX40 agonist ivuxolimab in advanced cancers. On this clone: Its matching antigen is unknown.

Study-wide results and limits: Clones of CD4+ and CD8+ blood T cells grew by week 6 at doses of 0.1 to 3.0 mg/kg.

This CDR3 has 15 amino acids. Germline CDR1 and CDR2: SGHRS and YFSETQ. Trimming shortened V by 4 bases and J by 2 bases, and 10 bases separated the two germline ends. Sequenced by immunoSEQ multiplex PCR; TCRdb stores in-frame clones only, minus some. The sample has over 95,000 clones; about 80% are singletons. The receptor comes from an adult with an advanced solid tumor such as melanoma, head and neck, liver or kidney cancer. The sample in question was CD4+ or CD8+ T cells sorted from blood, obtained in a trial of the OX40 agonist ivuxolimab. The gene calls are TRBV5-1 and TRBJ2-6; TRBD1 is a possible D gene (6 bases). Here the CDR3 DNA reads TGCGCCAGCAGCCCACCAGGGGCTGGGGCCAACGTCCTGACTTTC. Translated: CASSPPGAGANVLTF.